This entry features one T cell receptor beta chain sequence. The specificity of this receptor is unknown. There are no base qualities to consult, and no much larger clone falls within one base. This specimen comes from a study of Ad26.COV2.S vaccination and SARS-CoV-2 variants (dated by TCRdb to the early 2020s). For the study in its entirety: Vaccine-arm donors came from COV1001, a multicentre, randomized, double-blind, placebo-controlled phase I-IIa trial of Ad26.COV2.S in healthy adults. Ad26.COV2.S was administered intramuscularly at a dose of 5x10^10 or 1x10^11 viral particles, either as one shot or as two shots given 56 days apart. TCRbeta repertoire sequencing served as the tool for gauging how specific and how broad the SARS-CoV-2-reactive T cell receptors were following Ad26.COV2.S vaccination. Blinding of investigators to trial group allocation was maintained during experiments and outcome assessment. A total of around 32 samples were included in the TCR-sequenced set, comprising roughly 19 Ad26.COV2.S vaccine recipients, 5 placebo recipients and 8 SARS-CoV-2 convalescent individuals. Trial participants were randomized into five groups of five: low-dose or high-dose Ad26.COV2.S given once or twice, or placebo on both occasions. Overall results and qualifications from the work: Substantial breadth of spike-specific CD8+ and CD4+ T cell responses was reported after vaccination. Non-spike TCR breadth was comparable between vaccine and placebo recipients, consistent with the vaccine containing only spike. The study was not powered for comparison of responses between vaccine doses or regimens. Higher spike-specific TCR breadth was observed in Ad26.COV2.S recipients than in placebo recipients (P = 0.0014). It was noted by the authors that total T cell responses may have been underestimated by the TCR breadth and depth analyses.

The treatment or condition label, read with the paper, signifies: about 20 received Ad26.COV2.S at low or high dose, single or two shots; roughly 5 received placebo; per-sample allocation not given. For vaccine and placebo recipients, the sequenced repertoires came from samples collected on day 63 after the first injection. Cohort 1b enrolled 20 to 30 adults aged 18-55 years at a single site in Boston, USA, between 29 July and 7 August 2020. Ad26.COV2.S consisted of a replication-incompetent adenovirus type 26 vector by which a prefusion-stabilized SARS-CoV-2 spike protein from the original Wuhan strain was expressed. The CDR3 numbers 14 residues from cysteine through phenylalanine. Of the read, only the CDR3 DNA is kept; its 42 bases are in frame from base 1. CDR1 and CDR2, looked up from the germline V gene (reference sequence), are LNHDA and SQIVND. V loses 6 bases, J loses 1 base, and the germline ends lie 12 bases apart.

The immunoSEQ Assay was the method used to sequence TCRbeta CDR3 regions. After extraction, genomic DNA underwent amplification by bias-controlled multiplex PCR, followed by high-throughput sequencing. Under the source paper's analysis protocol: To quantify the absolute abundance of each unique TCRbeta CDR3 region, sequences were collapsed and filtered. T cell fraction was estimated by normalizing TCRbeta template counts to usable DNA, with usable DNA measured through amplification of reference genes found in all nucleated cells. Repertoire TCRs were annotated as SARS-CoV-2-specific by exact matching of V gene, CDR3 amino acid sequence and J gene to a known reactive TCR set. The reference SARS-CoV-2 TCR set was derived from MIRA and filtered for enrichment in COVID-19-positive ImmuneCODE repertoires, a step that removed public or cross-reactive TCRs. Based on the MIRA antigens, annotated TCRs were further analysed at the level of specific ORF or position within ORF. Breadth was defined as the number of annotated unique rearrangements divided by the total number of unique productive rearrangements, and depth was defined as the summed frequency of the annotated unique rearrangements. Group comparisons of TCR breadth used two-sided Wilcoxon rank-sum tests. Here the immuneACCESS table is served through TCRdb, limited to in-frame sequences with V and J called. Missing clones are a known gap in these copies; in checked studies unresolved V genes cover under half, and the rest lacks a known reason. D and trimming were read from the DNA, whereas the V and J calls and clone size are those reported in that table. Within this sample are roughly 500,000 clones, with 87% of them counted one time only. The leading ten clones occupy about 13% of the sample.

The chain is assembled from TRBV19 and TRBJ1-1, with the D gene not clear enough to name. The receptor was isolated from a person aged 18 to 59 who received the Ad26.COV2.S COVID-19 vaccine or a placebo. The sample consisted of peripheral blood, taken in a trial of Ad26.COV2.S vaccine versus placebo. CDR3 reads: CASRELVGNTEAFF. The sequenced DNA is TGTGCCAGTAGGGAGTTAGTAGGGAACACTGAAGCTTTCTTT.